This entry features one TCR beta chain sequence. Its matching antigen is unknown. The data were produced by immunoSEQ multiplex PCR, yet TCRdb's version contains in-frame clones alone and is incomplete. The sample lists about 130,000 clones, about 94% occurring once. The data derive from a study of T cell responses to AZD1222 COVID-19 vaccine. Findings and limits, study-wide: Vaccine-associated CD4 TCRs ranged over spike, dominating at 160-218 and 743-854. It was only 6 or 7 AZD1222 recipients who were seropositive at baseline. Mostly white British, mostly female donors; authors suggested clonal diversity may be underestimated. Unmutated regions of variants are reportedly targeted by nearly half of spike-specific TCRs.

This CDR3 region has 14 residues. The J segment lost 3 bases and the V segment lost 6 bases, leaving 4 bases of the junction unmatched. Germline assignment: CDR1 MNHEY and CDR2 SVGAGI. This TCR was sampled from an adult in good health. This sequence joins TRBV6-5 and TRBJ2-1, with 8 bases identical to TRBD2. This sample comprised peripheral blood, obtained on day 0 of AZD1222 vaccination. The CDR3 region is CASRLAAHYNEQFF. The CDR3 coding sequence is TGTGCCAGCAGACTAGCGGCTCACTACAATGAGCAGTTCTTC.